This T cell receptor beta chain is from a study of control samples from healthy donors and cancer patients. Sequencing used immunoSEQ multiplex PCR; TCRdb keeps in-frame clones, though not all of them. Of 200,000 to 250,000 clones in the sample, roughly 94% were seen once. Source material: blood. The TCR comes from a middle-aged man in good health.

This CDR3 is CASSDRGYTIYF. The CDR3, as DNA: TGTGCCAGCAGTGATAGGGGATACACCATATATTTT. This rearrangement joins TRBV2 to TRBJ1-3; possibly TRBD1 for D (5 bases). V lost 3 bases and J lost 8, with 8 bases in between. This CDR3 spans 12 amino acids. Germline lookup yields CDR1 SNHLY and CDR2 FYNNEI.